This is a list of T cell receptor beta chains from one sample in a study of blood T cells in healthy people across ages. In TCRdb, the 5' RACE reads were re-called with MiXCR into one record per CDR3 protein. The sample consists of roughly 1.9 million distinct CDR3 sequences, more than 35% of them appearing once. The sequencing sample was made of blood. The origin of the receptors is a human donor in good health. CDR3s include the opening cysteine and the closing phenylalanine or tryptophan. The order of the fields is J gene, V gene, clone size, D gene, CDR3 protein, CDR3 DNA. The D gene is left open where the match is weak. A clone size is listed for some rows: how often the clone was seen (once, few, many), or a class if it is expanded.

J: TRBJ2-1; V: TRBV5-1; size: .; D: .; CDR3: CASSSNYGEQFF; DNA: TGCGCCAGCAGCTCCAATTATGGTGAGCAGTTCTTC
J: TRBJ2-3; V: TRBV7-3; size: few; D: .; CDR3: CASSSPDESDTQYF; DNA: TGTGCCAGCAGCTCCCCTGATGAGTCAGATACGCAGTATTTT
J: TRBJ2-3; V: TRBV6-6; size: .; D: .; CDR3: CASSPAKYTDTQYF; DNA: TGTGCCAGCAGCCCCGCCAAATACACAGATACGCAGTATTTT
J: TRBJ1-1; V: TRBV6-1; size: .; D: TRBD1; CDR3: CASSEYRPGGRWVNTEAFF; DNA: TGTGCCAGCAGTGAATATCGGCCAGGGGGTAGGTGGGTGAACACTGAAGCTTTCTTT
J: TRBJ2-1; V: TRBV11-3; size: .; D: TRBD2; CDR3: CASSPPGIAGDTKQFF; DNA: TGTGCCAGCAGCCCACCCGGTATAGCGGGGGACACTAAGCAGTTCTTC
J: TRBJ2-5; V: TRBV4-1; size: once; D: .; CDR3: CASSQGVESTQYF; DNA: TGCGCCAGCAGCCAAGGAGTAGAGTCGACCCAGTACTTC
J: TRBJ1-2; V: TRBV6-2/TRBV6-3; size: .; D: .; CDR3: CASSYSAGRPDGRYYGYTF; DNA: TGTGCCAGCAGTTACTCCGCGGGAAGGCCCGACGGCAGATACTATGGCTACACCTTC
J: TRBJ2-1; V: TRBV3-1; size: few; D: TRBD1; CDR3: CASSAGTGSYNERFF; DNA: TGTGCCAGCAGTGCCGGGACAGGGAGCTACAATGAGCGGTTCTTC
J: TRBJ2-1; V: TRBV20-1; size: .; D: TRBD1; CDR3: CSARTDRVFIDEQFF; DNA: TGCAGTGCTAGGACCGACAGGGTATTTATCGATGAGCAGTTCTTC
J: TRBJ2-7; V: TRBV5-1; size: .; D: TRBD1; CDR3: CASRADRGPYEQYF; DNA: TGCGCCAGCAGGGCTGACAGGGGACCCTACGAGCAGTACTTC
J: TRBJ2-7; V: TRBV5-4; size: .; D: TRBD1; CDR3: CAGSQAGTGTYEQYF; DNA: TGTGCCGGCAGCCAAGCCGGGACAGGGACCTACGAGCAGTACTTC
J: TRBJ2-7; V: TRBV7-9; size: many; D: .; CDR3: CASSPRPYEQYF; DNA: TGTGCCAGCAGCCCTAGGCCTTACGAGCAGTACTTC
J: TRBJ2-3; V: TRBV5-1; size: few; D: .; CDR3: CASARLDFKDTQYF; DNA: TGCGCCAGCGCCCGACTAGATTTTAAAGATACGCAGTATTTT
J: TRBJ2-1; V: TRBV24-1; size: .; D: .; CDR3: CATSDPESYNEQFF; DNA: TGTGCCACCAGTGATCCCGAGAGCTACAATGAGCAGTTCTTC
J: TRBJ1-5; V: TRBV6-2/TRBV6-3; size: few; D: .; CDR3: CASGPQGYYQPQHF; DNA: TGTGCCAGCGGACCCCAGGGTTACTATCAGCCCCAGCATTTT
J: TRBJ1-4; V: TRBV28; size: .; D: .; CDR3: CASSPAGATNEKLFF; DNA: TGTGCCAGCAGTCCAGCCGGGGCAACTAATGAAAAACTGTTTTTT
J: TRBJ2-1; V: TRBV20-1; size: .; D: .; CDR3: CSAPKDHPSLSYNERYF; DNA: TGCAGTGCCCCCAAGGACCATCCTTCTCTCTCCTACAATGAGCGGTACTTC
J: TRBJ2-7; V: TRBV29-1; size: .; D: .; CDR3: CSVRTGAYEQYF; DNA: TGCAGCGTCAGGACCGGAGCCTACGAGCAGTACTTC
J: TRBJ2-7; V: TRBV28; size: few; D: .; CDR3: CASTIRGVHEQYF; DNA: TGTGCCAGCACCATCAGAGGGGTCCACGAGCAGTACTTC
J: TRBJ1-1; V: TRBV12-3/TRBV12-4; size: .; D: .; CDR3: CASREQGAEAFF; DNA: TGTGCCAGCAGAGAACAGGGAGCTGAAGCTTTCTTT
J: TRBJ2-6; V: TRBV5-1; size: .; D: TRBD1; CDR3: CASSSPGQGASGANVLTF; DNA: TGCGCCAGCAGCTCTCCGGGACAGGGGGCATCAGGGGCCAACGTCCTGACTTTC
J: TRBJ1-1; V: TRBV7-6; size: .; D: .; CDR3: CASSLGGDGGTEAFF; DNA: TGTGCCAGCAGCTTAGGAGGGGACGGGGGCACTGAAGCTTTCTTT
J: TRBJ2-3; V: TRBV11-3; size: .; D: TRBD1; CDR3: CASSPRGSLGADTQYF; DNA: TGTGCCAGCAGCCCCAGGGGGTCCCTAGGGGCGGATACGCAGTATTTT
J: TRBJ2-5; V: TRBV7-2; size: .; D: .; CDR3: CASSPHLQETQYF; DNA: TGTGCCAGCAGCCCCCATTTACAAGAGACCCAGTACTTC
J: TRBJ2-7; V: TRBV5-1; size: few; D: .; CDR3: CASSSQWGYEQYF; DNA: TGCGCCAGCAGCTCGCAATGGGGCTACGAGCAGTACTTC
J: TRBJ1-6; V: TRBV25-1; size: few; D: TRBD1; CDR3: CASRIPGQPNSPLHF; DNA: TGTGCCAGCAGAATACCGGGACAGCCTAATTCACCCCTCCACTTT
J: TRBJ2-1; V: TRBV5-1; size: few; D: .; CDR3: CASSLASQSHNEQFF; DNA: TGCGCCAGCAGCTTGGCCTCACAGAGCCACAATGAGCAGTTCTTC
J: TRBJ2-1; V: TRBV20-1; size: few; D: .; CDR3: CSASDPRNLNNEQFF; DNA: TGCAGTGCTAGTGACCCTCGTAACCTAAACAATGAGCAGTTCTTC
J: TRBJ1-6; V: TRBV5-1; size: few; D: .; CDR3: CASSEGPESPLHF; DNA: TGCGCCAGCAGCGAGGGACCAGAATCACCCCTCCACTTT
J: TRBJ2-1; V: TRBV10-1; size: few; D: TRBD2; CDR3: CASSDSGEDNEQFF; DNA: TGCGCCAGCAGTGATAGCGGGGAAGACAATGAGCAGTTCTTC
J: TRBJ2-1; V: TRBV24-1; size: many; D: TRBD1; CDR3: CATSDSGQGAQNEQFF; DNA: TGTGCCACCAGTGACTCCGGACAGGGGGCTCAGAATGAGCAGTTCTTC
J: TRBJ1-1; V: TRBV28; size: few; D: TRBD1; CDR3: CASSPIYRGDDTEAFF; DNA: TGTGCCAGCAGTCCAATTTACAGGGGGGACGACACTGAAGCTTTCTTT
J: TRBJ1-3; V: TRBV7-2; size: .; D: .; CDR3: CASRRTSGNTIYF; DNA: TGTGCCAGTCGACGAACGTCTGGAAACACCATATATTTT
J: TRBJ2-7; V: TRBV4-3; size: few; D: .; CDR3: CASSQDDTSYEQYF; DNA: TGCGCCAGCAGCCAAGATGACACCTCCTACGAGCAGTACTTC
J: TRBJ1-4; V: TRBV7-2; size: .; D: .; CDR3: CASSLTVTGGEKLFF; DNA: TGTGCCAGCAGCTTAACGGTGACTGGTGGGGAAAAACTGTTTTTT
J: TRBJ1-2; V: TRBV20-1; size: .; D: TRBD1; CDR3: CSASWSRGYGYTF; DNA: TGCAGTGCTAGCTGGTCCAGGGGGTATGGCTACACCTTC
J: TRBJ2-5; V: TRBV7-2; size: .; D: TRBD2; CDR3: CASSPRGGLGETQYF; DNA: TGTGCCAGCAGCCCGCGGGGGGGCCTAGGAGAGACCCAGTACTTC
J: TRBJ2-3; V: TRBV7-3; size: .; D: .; CDR3: CASSPPPGTRYPDTLYF; DNA: TGTGCCAGCAGCCCACCCCCCGGGACAAGGTACCCAGATACGCTGTATTTT
J: TRBJ2-1; V: TRBV5-1; size: few; D: .; CDR3: CASSISHGSSYNEQFF; DNA: TGCGCCAGCAGCATTTCCCACGGTTCCTCCTACAATGAGCAGTTCTTC